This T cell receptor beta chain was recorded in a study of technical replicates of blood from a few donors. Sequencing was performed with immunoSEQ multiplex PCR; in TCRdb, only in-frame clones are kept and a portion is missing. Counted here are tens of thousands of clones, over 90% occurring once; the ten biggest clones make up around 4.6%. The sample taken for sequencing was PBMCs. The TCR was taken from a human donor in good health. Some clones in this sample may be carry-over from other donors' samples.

The chain's CDR3 is CASSQDLRGEQFF. The CDR3, as DNA: TGCGCCAGCAGCCAAGATTTGCGCGGTGAGCAGTTCTTC. The rearrangement uses TRBV4-1 and TRBJ2-1; D unresolved. Germline V CDR1 and CDR2: MGHRA, YSYEKL. V shed 0 bases and J shed 9 bases, with 9 bases lying between them. The CDR3 has 13 residues.